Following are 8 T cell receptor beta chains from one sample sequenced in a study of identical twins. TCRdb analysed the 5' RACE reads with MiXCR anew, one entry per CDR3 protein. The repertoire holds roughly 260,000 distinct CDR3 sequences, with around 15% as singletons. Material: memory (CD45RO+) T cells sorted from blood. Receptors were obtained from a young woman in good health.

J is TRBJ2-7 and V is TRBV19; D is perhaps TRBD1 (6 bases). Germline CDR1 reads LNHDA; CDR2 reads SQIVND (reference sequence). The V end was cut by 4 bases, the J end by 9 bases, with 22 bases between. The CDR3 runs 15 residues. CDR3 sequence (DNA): TGTGCCAGTAGTAACAGGGTTGTCCCCACGGCGCGGCAGTACTTC. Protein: CASSNRVVPTARQYF.

CDR3 protein: CSARDRGTQYF. Here the CDR3 DNA reads TGCAGTGCCAGGGACAGGGGTACGCAGTATTTT. The chain joins TRBV20-1 to TRBJ2-3; 10 bases are shared with TRBD1. The CDR3 length is 11 residues. Germline V CDR1 and CDR2: DFQATT, SNEGSKA (reference sequence). The trim removed 6 bases at V and 8 bases at J, leaving 2 bases unmatched.

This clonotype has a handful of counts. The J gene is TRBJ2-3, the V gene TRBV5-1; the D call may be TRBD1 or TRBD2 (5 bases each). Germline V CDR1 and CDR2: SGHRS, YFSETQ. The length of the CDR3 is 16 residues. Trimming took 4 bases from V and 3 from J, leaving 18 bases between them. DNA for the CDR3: TGCGCCAGCAGCCCGATGGGGCTGGGACGAACAGATACGCAGTATTTT. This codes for CASSPMGLGRTDTQYF.

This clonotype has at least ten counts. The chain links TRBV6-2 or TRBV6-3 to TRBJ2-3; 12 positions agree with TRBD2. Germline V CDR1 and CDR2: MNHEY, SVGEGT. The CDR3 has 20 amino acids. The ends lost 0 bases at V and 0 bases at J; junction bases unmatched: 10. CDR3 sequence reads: CASSYSADLGLAGSTDTQYF. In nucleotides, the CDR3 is TGTGCCAGCAGTTACTCTGCAGACTTGGGACTAGCGGGTAGCACAGATACGCAGTATTTT.

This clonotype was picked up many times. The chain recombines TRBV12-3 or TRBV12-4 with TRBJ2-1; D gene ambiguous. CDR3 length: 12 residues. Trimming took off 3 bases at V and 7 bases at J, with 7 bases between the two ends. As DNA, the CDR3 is TGTGCCAGCAGTTTTCAGCTGAATGAGCAGTTCTTC. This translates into CASSFQLNEQFF.

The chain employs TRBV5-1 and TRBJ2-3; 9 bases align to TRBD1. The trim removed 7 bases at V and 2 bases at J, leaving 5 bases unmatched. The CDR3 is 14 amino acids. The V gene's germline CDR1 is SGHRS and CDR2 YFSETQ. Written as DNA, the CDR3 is TGCGCCAGCGGGACAGGGTTCCTCACAGATACGCAGTATTTT. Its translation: CASGTGFLTDTQYF. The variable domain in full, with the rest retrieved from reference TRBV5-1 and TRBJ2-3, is KAGVTQTPRYLIKTRGQQVTLSCSPISGHRSVSWYQQTPGQGLQFLFEYFSETQRNKGNFPGRFSGRQFSNSRSEMNVSTLELGDSALYLCASGTGFLTDTQYFGPGTRLTVL.

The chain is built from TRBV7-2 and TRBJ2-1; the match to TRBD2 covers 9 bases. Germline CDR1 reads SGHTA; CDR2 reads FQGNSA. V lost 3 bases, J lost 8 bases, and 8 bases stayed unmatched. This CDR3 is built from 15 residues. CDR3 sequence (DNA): TGTGCCAGCAGCTTCATTGCGGGAGGGATGTATGAGCAGTTCTTC. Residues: CASSFIAGGMYEQFF.

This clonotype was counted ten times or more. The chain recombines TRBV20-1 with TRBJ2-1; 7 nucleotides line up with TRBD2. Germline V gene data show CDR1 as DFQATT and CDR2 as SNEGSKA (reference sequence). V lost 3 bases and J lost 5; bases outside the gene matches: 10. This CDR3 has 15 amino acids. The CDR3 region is CSASPGGAPDNEQFF. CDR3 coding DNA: TGCAGTGCTAGCCCGGGGGGTGCTCCTGACAATGAGCAGTTCTTC.